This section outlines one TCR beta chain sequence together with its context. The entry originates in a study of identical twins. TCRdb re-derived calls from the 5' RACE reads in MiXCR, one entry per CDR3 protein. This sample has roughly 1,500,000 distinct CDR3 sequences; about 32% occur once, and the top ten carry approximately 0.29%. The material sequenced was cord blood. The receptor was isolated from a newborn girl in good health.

CDR3 amino acids: CASFTGGVGEKLFF. CDR3 sequence (DNA): TGTGCCAGCTTCACAGGGGGCGTCGGTGAAAAACTGTTTTTT. The rearrangement joins TRBV2 to TRBJ1-4; 9 bases are a match to TRBD1. CDR1 and CDR2 (germline): SNHLY, FYNNEI. The CDR3 sequence is 14 residues long. J gave up 7 bases and V 8 bases, and 8 bases lay outside the gene matches.